This T cell receptor beta chain appears in the sequencing data of a study of blood T cell repertoires in COVID-19. On the study more broadly: Acute and convalescent COVID-19 samples came from the United States, Italy and Spain. PBMCs, B-cell-depleted T cells, or T cells provided the cDNA or gDNA that made up the material.

In the original analysis: Researchers report that nucleated cell counts were estimated from reference gene primer amplification. Here immunoSEQ multiplex PCR was the method, and the copy in TCRdb shows in-frame clones only, minus some. That table gives V, J and clone size, and the DNA gave D and trimming. The sample consists of approximately 230,000 clones, around 80% of them appearing once. V lost 2 bases and J 7 bases, leaving 15 bases between the germline ends. From germline, CDR1 is SGHTA and CDR2 FQGNSA. This CDR3 comprises 15 residues. The source is a man older than 75 with acute or convalescent COVID-19. V and J are TRBV7-2 and TRBJ1-5, with a possible D match to TRBD1 (5 bases). Sequencing was done on a sample of peripheral blood. CDR3 sequence (DNA): TGTGCCAGCAGCTTATTCCGGCAGGGCGGCCAGCCCCAGCATTTT. Its protein is CASSLFRQGGQPQHF.